The entry below gives a single TCR beta chain sequence along with its context. This specimen belongs to a study of OX40 agonist ivuxolimab in advanced cancers. Patients who had autoimmune disease history or got systemic immunosuppression were left out. The method was immunoSEQ multiplex PCR; TCRdb's version includes in-frame clones alone and lacks a portion of them. The profile covers more than 60,000 clones, with around 83% appearing a single time and around 3.3% taken by the ten largest. This CDR3 has 14 residues. Germline assignment: CDR1 MNHEY and CDR2 SVGAGI. V lost 5 bases and J lost 5; bases outside the gene matches: 6.

The specimen comprised CD4+ or CD8+ T cells sorted from blood, sampled in a trial of the OX40 agonist ivuxolimab. This sequence joins TRBV6-5 and TRBJ2-7; 10 bases map to TRBD1. The clonotype originates from an adult with an advanced solid tumor such as melanoma, head and neck, liver or kidney cancer. CDR3 protein: CASSTGTGADEQYF. DNA for the CDR3: TGTGCCAGCAGTACCGGGACAGGGGCAGACGAGCAGTACTTC.